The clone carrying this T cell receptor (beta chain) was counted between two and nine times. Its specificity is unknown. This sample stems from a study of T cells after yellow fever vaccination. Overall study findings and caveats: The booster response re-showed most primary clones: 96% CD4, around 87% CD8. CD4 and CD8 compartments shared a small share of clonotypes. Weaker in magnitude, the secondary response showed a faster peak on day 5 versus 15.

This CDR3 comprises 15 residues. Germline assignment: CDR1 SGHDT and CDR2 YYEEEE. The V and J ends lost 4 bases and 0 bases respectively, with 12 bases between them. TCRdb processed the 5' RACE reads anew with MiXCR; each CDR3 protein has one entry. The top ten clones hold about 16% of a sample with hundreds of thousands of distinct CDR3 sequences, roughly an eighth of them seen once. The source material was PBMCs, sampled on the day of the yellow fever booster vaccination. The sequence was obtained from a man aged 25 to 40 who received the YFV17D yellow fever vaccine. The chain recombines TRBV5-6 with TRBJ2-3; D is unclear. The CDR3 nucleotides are TGTGCCAGCAGCAACCCCCATGGCAGCACAGATACGCAGTATTTT. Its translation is CASSNPHGSTDTQYF.